One TCR beta chain is described in this entry. Its antigen is not identified. This record comes from a study of vaccination and CD4 T cells after COVID-19. Study background: The convalescents included six males and four females, and among them two were Hispanic while seven were Caucasian. Post-COVID draws came a median roughly 100 days after diagnosis (range 35 to 161).

The treatment was: approximately 11-day PBMC culture with coronavirus spike peptide pools or control peptides (ViraFEST assay). V shed 4 bases and J shed 3 bases, with 1 base lying between them. The CDR3 runs 11 residues. In germline, CDR1 is SGHVS, CDR2 FNYEAQ. Cultured CD4+ T cell DNA was sequenced using the Oncomine TCR Beta short-read assay. TCRdb re-called the PCR reads through MiXCR, storing one row per CDR3 protein. The table has approximately 12,000 distinct CDR3 sequences, 55% to 70% seen once. The chain combines TRBV7-6 with TRBJ2-1; D is unclear. The source material was CD4+ T cells from blood, cultured in vitro, sampled before SARS-CoV-2 vaccination. The sequence came from a human donor who had recovered from COVID-19. The CDR3 reads CASSYYNEQFF. CDR3 coding DNA: TGTGCCAGCAGCTACTACAATGAGCAGTTCTTC.